One sample yielded the 28 T cell receptor beta chains listed below, sequenced in a study of T cells in Graves' hyperthyroidism and ophthalmopathy. RNA transcripts gave rise to amplified TCR beta CDR3 regions. During a first-round RT-PCR of the TCR CDR3, the HTBI primer set was used. TCRdb reanalysed the multiplex PCR reads using MiXCR and keeps one entry per CDR3 protein. The top ten clones hold 8.9% of a sample with approximately 870,000 distinct CDR3 sequences, over 35% of them seen once. The sample was blood. Source of these receptors: a man in his late teens or twenties with Graves' hyperthyroidism.

V usage is TRBV7-2 and J usage is TRBJ2-5; TRBD2 aligns across 7 bases. V shed 2 bases, J shed 6 bases, and the junction held 9 bases outside the gene matches. This CDR3 contains 15 residues. CDR1 is SGHTA and CDR2 is FQGNSA in the germline V gene. The DNA of the CDR3 is TGTGCCAGCAGCTTAACGGGAGGTAGATTTAAGACCCAGTACTTC. Translation: CASSLTGGRFKTQYF.

This clonotype was seen only a few times. The V call is TRBV7-9, the J call TRBJ2-7, with 13 bases identical to TRBD2. The V and J ends lost 6 bases and 6 bases, in that order; junction bases with no gene match: 11. From germline, CDR1 is SEHNR and CDR2 FQNEAQ (reference sequence). The CDR3 loop spans 16 amino acids. The CDR3 coding sequence is TGTGCCAGCAGTCCGCCCGGACTAGCGGGAGTGGGCGAGCAGTACTTC. Its protein is CASSPPGLAGVGEQYF.

The rearrangement uses TRBV20-1 and TRBJ1-4; maybe TRBD1 (5 bases). The CDR3 is 17 residues long. Trimming left V 1 base short and J 0 bases short, with 15 bases between. CDR1 DFQATT and CDR2 SNEGSKA come from the germline V gene (reference sequence). DNA of the CDR3: TGCAGTGCTAGAGGACCTCGAAACAGGCCAACTAATGAAAAACTGTTTTTT. Encoded protein: CSARGPRNRPTNEKLFF.

With regard to this clonotype: Sequence at one end of the junction differs from germline and may be a read error. CDR3 nucleotide sequence: TGTGCCAGCAGTTTAGGACAGGGGCGCCTCCTCTACGAGCAGTACTTC. This encodes CASSLGQGRLLYEQYF. This chain connects TRBV7-6 to TRBJ2-7; the match to TRBD1 covers 9 bases. CDR1 is SGHVS, CDR2 FNYEAQ, per germline. The length of the CDR3 is 16 residues.

The table lists this clonotype with many counts. The V gene is TRBV7-2, the J gene TRBJ1-6; D gene unclear. V shed 5 bases and J shed 7 bases, with 9 bases lying between them. Germline V CDR1 and CDR2: SGHTA, FQGNSA. CDR3 length: 13 amino acids. CDR3 coding DNA: TGTGCCAGCAGCCCCCGAATAAATTCACCCCTCCACTTT. It codes for CASSPRINSPLHF.

This rearrangement joins TRBV6-5 to TRBJ2-2, with 11 positions matching TRBD2. The CDR3 runs to 16 residues. J was trimmed by 3 bases and V by 5 bases; bases with no gene match: 5. CDR1 and CDR2 (germline): MNHEY, SVGAGI. CDR3 nucleotides: TGTGCCAGCAGTCTCACACTAGCGGGAGACACCGGGGAGCTGTTTTTT. This sequence encodes CASSLTLAGDTGELFF.

Ten or more counts support this clonotype. The chain recombines TRBV10-3 with TRBJ1-5, with D possibly TRBD1 on 5 matching bases. Germline CDR1 is ENHRY and CDR2 is SYGVKD. V was trimmed by 3 bases and J by 7 bases, leaving 16 bases between them. CDR3 length: 15 residues. The CDR3 DNA reads as TGTGCCATCAGTGATTCGGTTGGGGGAATGCAGCCCCAGCATTTT. Amino acids: CAISDSVGGMQPQHF.

This clonotype was seen repeatedly, ten times or more. The chain links TRBV19 to TRBJ1-1; 9 bases match TRBD1. Trimming took 6 bases from V and 11 from J; bases not matched to a gene: 7. Per germline, CDR1 LNHDA and CDR2 SQIVND (reference sequence). This CDR3 has 12 amino acids. The CDR3 DNA sequence: TGTGCCAGTAGCCCGGGACAGGGAGCGGCTTTCTTT. This gives the protein CASSPGQGAAFF.

The chain uses TRBV7-8 and TRBJ2-5, with 7 positions matching TRBD2. This CDR3 contains 16 residues. Germline V gives CDR1 SGHVS, CDR2 FQNEAQ. V gave up 4 bases and J gave up 1 base; unmatched junction bases: 9. CDR3 in amino acids: CASSSGGWGGQETQYF. In nucleotides, the CDR3 is TGTGCCAGCAGCTCGGGGGGTTGGGGCGGCCAAGAGACCCAGTACTTC.

The chain carries TRBV19 and TRBJ2-5, with TRBD2 matching over 8 bases. This CDR3 has 14 amino acids. V trimming: 4 bases; J trimming: 5 bases; junction bases outside the gene matches: 6. Looked up from germline, CDR1 is LNHDA and CDR2 is SQIVND (reference sequence). Written as DNA, the CDR3 is TGTGCCAGTAGTAAGGGACTAGGGATGGAGACCCAGTACTTC. It encodes CASSKGLGMETQYF.

This clonotype was detected ten times or more. The chain combines TRBV19 with TRBJ1-5, with a possible D match to TRBD1 (6 bases). The CDR3 has 18 amino acids. Trimming removed 4 bases at V and 0 bases at J, with 19 bases between. CDR1 LNHDA and CDR2 SQIVND come from the germline V gene (reference sequence). In nucleotides, the CDR3 is TGTGCCAGTAGTACAACAGGGTTGAGGGGTTATAGCAATCAGCCCCAGCATTTT. It codes for CASSTTGLRGYSNQPQHF.

With regard to this clonotype: A read error is possible here, since a much larger clone lies one base away. This chain links TRBV2 with TRBJ1-1; 7 bases map to TRBD1. Trimming cost V 6 bases and J 3 bases; bases outside gene matches: 4. CDR1 is SNHLY and CDR2 is FYNNEI in the germline V gene. This CDR3 has 13 amino acids. The CDR3 region is CASRAGGDTEAFF. The CDR3 DNA reads TGTGCCAGCAGGGCAGGGGGGGACACTGAAGCTTTCTTT.

As concerns this clonotype: This clone may be a read error of a much larger clone one base away. V and J are TRBV2 and TRBJ1-5, with TRBD1 matching over 7 bases. CDR1 is SNHLY and CDR2 is FYNNEI in the germline V gene. The CDR3 is made up of 15 amino acids. Here the CDR3 reads CASSEAGGQNRPQHF. In nucleotides, the CDR3 is TGTGCCAGCAGTGAAGCGGGGGGACAGAATCGGCCCCAGCATTTT.

This clonotype came up many times. The gene calls are TRBV10-3 and TRBJ2-5, with D perhaps matching TRBD2 (5 bases). The CDR3 consists of 12 residues. Germline V gene sequence: CDR1 ENHRY, CDR2 SYGVKD. With 4 bases removed from V and 5 bases from J, the gap between germline ends came to 8 bases. The CDR3 sequence is CAISGGKETQYF. Here the CDR3 DNA reads TGTGCCATCAGTGGAGGGAAGGAGACCCAGTACTTC.

This chain links TRBV2 with TRBJ1-6, with a weak D call TRBD1 (6 bases). The CDR3 loop spans 13 amino acids. The V gene's germline CDR1 is SNHLY and CDR2 FYNNEI. In DNA form, the CDR3 reads TGTGCTACCAAGGACAGCTATAATTCACCCCTCCACTTT. Translated, it gives CATKDSYNSPLHF.

This clonotype showed up many times. The V gene is TRBV15, the J gene TRBJ1-5; D is ambiguous. Germline CDR1 is LNHNV and CDR2 is YYDKDF (reference sequence). V lost 4 bases and J 9 bases, leaving 13 bases between the germline ends. This CDR3 has 13 amino acids. In DNA form, the CDR3 reads TGTGCCACCAGCAAGGTGGACGAAGGGCCCCAGCATTTT. Translated: CATSKVDEGPQHF.

V gene TRBV4-1 combines with J gene TRBJ1-1, with D unresolved. Germline V gene data show CDR1 as MGHRA and CDR2 as YSYEKL. V was pared by 4 bases and J by 3 bases, with 12 bases between. The CDR3 sequence is 14 residues long. CDR3 nucleotide sequence: TGCGCCAGCAGCCTAAGAAAAGGAGACACTGAAGCTTTCTTT. As protein: CASSLRKGDTEAFF.

The chain couples TRBV5-1 to TRBJ2-5, with D perhaps matching TRBD1 (5 bases). CDR1 and CDR2 (germline): SGHRS, YFSETQ. Trimming took 0 bases from V and 5 from J, leaving 11 bases between them. The CDR3 is made up of 14 amino acids. Here the CDR3 reads CASSLEGASETQYF. The DNA of the CDR3 is TGCGCCAGCAGCTTGGAAGGGGCGAGCGAGACCCAGTACTTC.

This chain connects TRBV7-9 to TRBJ2-5, with D possibly being TRBD1 (6 bases). Germline V gene sequence: CDR1 SEHNR, CDR2 FQNEAQ (reference sequence). CDR3 length equals 15 residues. V was trimmed by 4 bases and J by 2 bases, leaving 14 bases between them. This CDR3 reads CASSSPRDIQETQYF. In DNA, the CDR3 is TGTGCCAGCAGCTCGCCCCGGGACATACAAGAGACCCAGTACTTC.

Worth noting for this clonotype: Germline is not matched at one junction end, which may reflect a read error. The chain employs TRBV24-1 and TRBJ2-7; TRBD1 matches at 12 bases. This CDR3 spans 14 amino acids. Per the germline V gene, CDR1 is KGHDR and CDR2 is SFDVKD. The CDR3 sequence is CAIGRDRGRNGEHF. The CDR3 DNA is TGTGCCATCGGCCGGGACAGGGGGCGGAACGGGGAGCACTTC.

A few counts support this clonotype. The chain couples TRBV2 to TRBJ1-4; D may be TRBD1 (6 bases). Deletions cut 6 bases from V and 5 bases from J, with 22 bases between. Germline CDR1 reads SNHLY; CDR2 reads FYNNEI. This CDR3 spans 17 amino acids. In DNA, the CDR3 is TGTGCCAGCAGAGTGGGGGACACCACGAGAATCAATGAAAAACTGTTTTTT. Translating gives CASRVGDTTRINEKLFF.

The chain recombines TRBV7-2 with TRBJ2-7; 8 bases are a match to TRBD2. The germline V gene encodes CDR1 SGHTA and CDR2 FQGNSA. This CDR3 has 14 residues. The V segment lost 5 bases and the J segment 3 bases; nucleotides outside the gene matches: 6. In nucleotides, the CDR3 is TGTGCCAGCAGCACTAGCGGAATTCTCTACGAGCAGTACTTC. Protein: CASSTSGILYEQYF. The variable domain in full, completed from reference TRBV7-2 and TRBJ2-7, reads GAGVSQSPSNKVTEKGKDVELRCDPISGHTALYWYRQSLGQGLEFLIYFQGNSAPDKSGLPSDRFSAERTGGSVSTLTIQRTQQEDSAVYLCASSTSGILYEQYFGPGTRLTVT.

This clonotype appeared a few times. V usage is TRBV19 and J usage is TRBJ2-2; TRBD1 matches 7 bases. There are 14 residues in the CDR3. Germline V lookup: CDR1 LNHDA, CDR2 SQIVND (reference sequence). The ends lost 6 bases at V and 2 bases at J; junction bases unmatched: 3. DNA for the CDR3: TGTGCCAGTAGATGGGACAGTAACACCGGGGAGCTGTTTTTT. The encoded protein is CASRWDSNTGELFF.

The sample holds a few counts of this clonotype. CDR3: CASSQTRDTSGKGAETQYF. Written as DNA, the CDR3 is TGTGCCAGCAGCCAAACGCGGGATACTAGCGGCAAGGGGGCTGAGACCCAGTACTTC. The J gene is TRBJ2-5, the V gene TRBV9, with D possibly being TRBD2 (8 bases). V was clipped by 4 bases and J by 5 bases, with 30 bases between them. The CDR3 runs 19 residues. Germline CDR1 is SGDLS and CDR2 is YYNGEE.

This rearrangement joins TRBV9 to TRBJ1-1; 9 nucleotides align to TRBD1. The CDR3 has 16 amino acids. The junction had 8 bases not matched to a gene; V was cut back by 3 bases and J by 2 bases. Germline V gene sequence: CDR1 SGDLS, CDR2 YYNGEE. CDR3 in DNA: TGTGCCAGCAGCGCCGGCGGGACAGGGTTCAACACTGAAGCTTTCTTT. As protein: CASSAGGTGFNTEAFF. Combining the CDR3 with reference TRBV9 and TRBJ1-1 gives the whole variable domain DSGVTQTPKHLITATGQRVTLRCSPRSGDLSVYWYQQSLDQGLQFLIQYYNGEERAKGNILERFSAQQFPDLHSELNLSSLELGDSALYFCASSAGGTGFNTEAFFGQGTRLTVV.

Details on this clonotype: A single base separates this from a much larger clone, so it may be a read error. The chain combines TRBV2 with TRBJ2-2; D is unclear. The ends were cut back, 6 bases at V and 6 bases at J, with 14 bases in the middle. CDR1 and CDR2 (germline): SNHLY, FYNNEI. The CDR3 is 14 residues long. The CDR3 nucleotides read TGTGCCAGCAGGGGATTACAGAGCGCCGGGGAGCTGTTTTTT. This codes for CASRGLQSAGELFF.

This chain connects TRBV6-1 to TRBJ2-7; TRBD1 matches at 8 bases. In germline, CDR1 is MNHNS, CDR2 SASEGT. The CDR3 spans 14 residues. The V and J ends lost 5 bases and 6 bases, in that order; junction bases with no gene match: 9. This chain's CDR3 is CASSLQGAGREQYF. The DNA of the CDR3 is TGTGCCAGCAGTCTCCAGGGGGCTGGGCGCGAGCAGTACTTC.

V and J are TRBV5-1 and TRBJ2-7; D is perhaps TRBD1 or TRBD2 (5 bases each). The V gene lost 1 base and the J gene lost 4 bases, with 15 bases spanning the gap. Per germline, CDR1 SGHRS and CDR2 YFSETQ. This CDR3 spans 15 amino acids. CDR3 sequence: CASSLTPARGYEQYF. The CDR3 DNA is TGCGCCAGCAGCTTGACACCAGCGAGGGGTTACGAGCAGTACTTC.